This T cell receptor (beta chain) was sequenced during a study of OX40 agonist ivuxolimab in advanced cancers. Study information: Enrolled patients in dose escalation had cancers that were hepatocellular carcinoma, melanoma, renal cell or head and neck cancer. Subjects had a mean age of about 61 years, with a range of 23 to 79; just over 80% were male.

Here immunoSEQ multiplex PCR was the method, and the copy in TCRdb shows in-frame clones only, minus some. Of approximately 15,000 clones listed, roughly 79% were seen once; the top ten hold 35% to 40%. Enrollment shut out patients with autoimmune disease history or systemic immunosuppression. The sequencing here drew on CD4+ or CD8+ T cells sorted from blood, taken in a trial of the OX40 agonist ivuxolimab. This sequence was found in an adult with an advanced solid tumor such as melanoma, head and neck, liver or kidney cancer.

Here the CDR3 DNA reads TGTGCCAGCAGCGTTGTTAATGAGCAGTTCTTC. Its protein is CASSVVNEQFF. The chain links TRBV9 to TRBJ2-1; the D is unclear. Germline V gene data show CDR1 as SGDLS and CDR2 as YYNGEE. The CDR3 covers 11 residues. Trimming stripped 2 bases from V and 7 bases from J, with 4 bases between.